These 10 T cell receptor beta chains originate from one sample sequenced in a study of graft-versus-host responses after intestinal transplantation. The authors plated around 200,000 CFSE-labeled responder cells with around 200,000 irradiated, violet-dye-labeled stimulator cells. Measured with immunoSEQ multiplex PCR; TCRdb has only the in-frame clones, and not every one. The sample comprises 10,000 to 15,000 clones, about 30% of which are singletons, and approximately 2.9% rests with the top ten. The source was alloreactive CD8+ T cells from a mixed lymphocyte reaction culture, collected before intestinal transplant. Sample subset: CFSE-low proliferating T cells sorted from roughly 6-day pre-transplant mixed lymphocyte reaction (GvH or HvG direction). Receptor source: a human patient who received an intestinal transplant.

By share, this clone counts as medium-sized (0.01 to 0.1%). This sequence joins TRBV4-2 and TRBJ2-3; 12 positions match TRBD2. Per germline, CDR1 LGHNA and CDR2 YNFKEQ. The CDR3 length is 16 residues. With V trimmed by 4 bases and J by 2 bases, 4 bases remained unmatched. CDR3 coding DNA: TGTGCCAGCAGCCTCTGGACTAGCGGGGTCACAGATACGCAGTATTTT. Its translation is CASSLWTSGVTDTQYF.

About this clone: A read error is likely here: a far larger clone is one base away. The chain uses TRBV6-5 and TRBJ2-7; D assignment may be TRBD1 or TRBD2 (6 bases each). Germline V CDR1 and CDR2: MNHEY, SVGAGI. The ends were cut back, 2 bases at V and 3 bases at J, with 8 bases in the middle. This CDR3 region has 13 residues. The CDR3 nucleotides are TGTGCCAGCAGTTACGAGGGGGGCTACGAGCAGTACTTC. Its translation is CASSYEGGYEQYF.

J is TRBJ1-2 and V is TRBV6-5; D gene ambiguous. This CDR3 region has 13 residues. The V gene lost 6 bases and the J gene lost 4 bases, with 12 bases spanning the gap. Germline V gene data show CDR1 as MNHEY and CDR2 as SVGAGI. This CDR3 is CASSLGPLYGYTF. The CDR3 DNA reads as TGTGCCAGCAGCCTGGGCCCGCTCTATGGCTACACCTTC.

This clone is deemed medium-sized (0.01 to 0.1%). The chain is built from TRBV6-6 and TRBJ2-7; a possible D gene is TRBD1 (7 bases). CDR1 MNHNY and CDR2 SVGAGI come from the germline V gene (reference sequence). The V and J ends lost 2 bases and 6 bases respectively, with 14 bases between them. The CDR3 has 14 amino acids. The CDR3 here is CASSYGQGGVEQYF. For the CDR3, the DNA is TGTGCCAGCAGTTACGGGCAGGGGGGAGTCGAGCAGTACTTC.

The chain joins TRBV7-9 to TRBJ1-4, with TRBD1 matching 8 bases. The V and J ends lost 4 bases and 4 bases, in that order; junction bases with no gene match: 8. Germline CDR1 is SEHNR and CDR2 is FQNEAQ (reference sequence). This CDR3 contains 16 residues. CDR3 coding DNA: TGTGCCAGCAGCTCGGGACAGGCCTACTATAATGAAAAACTGTTTTTT. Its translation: CASSSGQAYYNEKLFF.

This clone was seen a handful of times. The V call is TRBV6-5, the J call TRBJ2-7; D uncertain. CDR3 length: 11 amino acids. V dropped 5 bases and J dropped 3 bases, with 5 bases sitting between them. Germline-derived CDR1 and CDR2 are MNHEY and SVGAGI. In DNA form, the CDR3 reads TGTGCCAGCAGTGTAAACTACGAGCAGTACTTC. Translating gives CASSVNYEQYF.

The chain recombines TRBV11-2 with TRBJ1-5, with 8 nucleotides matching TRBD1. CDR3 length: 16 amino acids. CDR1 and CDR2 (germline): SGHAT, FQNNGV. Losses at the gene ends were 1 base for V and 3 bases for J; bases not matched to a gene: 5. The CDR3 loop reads CASSLGRTGLNQPQHF. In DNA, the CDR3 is TGTGCCAGCAGCTTAGGAAGGACAGGGCTCAATCAGCCCCAGCATTTT.

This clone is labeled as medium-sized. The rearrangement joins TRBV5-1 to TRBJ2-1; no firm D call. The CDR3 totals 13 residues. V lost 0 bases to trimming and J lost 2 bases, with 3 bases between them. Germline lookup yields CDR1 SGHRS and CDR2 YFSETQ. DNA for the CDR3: TGCGCCAGCAGCTTGGGTACCTACAATGAGCAGTTCTTC. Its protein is CASSLGTYNEQFF.

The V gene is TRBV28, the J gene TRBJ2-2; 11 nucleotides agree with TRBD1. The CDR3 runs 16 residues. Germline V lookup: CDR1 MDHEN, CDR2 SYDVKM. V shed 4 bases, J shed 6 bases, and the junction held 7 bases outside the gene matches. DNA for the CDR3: TGTGCCAGCAGTTCCGGACAGGGGGCGACGTCCGGGGAGCTGTTTTTT. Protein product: CASSSGQGATSGELFF.

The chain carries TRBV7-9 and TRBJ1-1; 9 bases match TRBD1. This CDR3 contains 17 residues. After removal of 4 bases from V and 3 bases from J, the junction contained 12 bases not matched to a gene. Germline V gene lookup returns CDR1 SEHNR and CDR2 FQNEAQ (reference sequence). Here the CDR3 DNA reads TGTGCCAGCAGCTCCGGGACAGGGAATATCAGAGACACTGAAGCTTTCTTT. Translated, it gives CASSSGTGNIRDTEAFF.